This T cell receptor beta chain was captured in a study of blood T cell repertoires in COVID-19. Study processing details: Cell counts per sample came from amplifying reference gene primers. The assay was immunoSEQ multiplex PCR, and TCRdb's table has in-frame clones only and misses some. V and J calls and clone size are those listed in that table; D and trimming were worked out from the DNA. The table records about 140,000 clones, almost 80% of them present only once. Source material: peripheral blood. This receptor was identified in a man aged 60-69 years who had recovered from COVID-19.

CDR3 residues: CASSSSDREETQYF. The CDR3 DNA follows: TGTGCCAGCAGCTCAAGCGACAGGGAAGAGACCCAGTACTTC. This chain joins TRBV6-2 or TRBV6-3 and TRBJ2-5, with TRBD1 identical over 7 bases. The CDR3 is 14 amino acids. The germline gives CDR1 MNHEY, CDR2 SVGEGT. V dropped 6 bases and J dropped 3; count of bases not matched to a gene: 7.